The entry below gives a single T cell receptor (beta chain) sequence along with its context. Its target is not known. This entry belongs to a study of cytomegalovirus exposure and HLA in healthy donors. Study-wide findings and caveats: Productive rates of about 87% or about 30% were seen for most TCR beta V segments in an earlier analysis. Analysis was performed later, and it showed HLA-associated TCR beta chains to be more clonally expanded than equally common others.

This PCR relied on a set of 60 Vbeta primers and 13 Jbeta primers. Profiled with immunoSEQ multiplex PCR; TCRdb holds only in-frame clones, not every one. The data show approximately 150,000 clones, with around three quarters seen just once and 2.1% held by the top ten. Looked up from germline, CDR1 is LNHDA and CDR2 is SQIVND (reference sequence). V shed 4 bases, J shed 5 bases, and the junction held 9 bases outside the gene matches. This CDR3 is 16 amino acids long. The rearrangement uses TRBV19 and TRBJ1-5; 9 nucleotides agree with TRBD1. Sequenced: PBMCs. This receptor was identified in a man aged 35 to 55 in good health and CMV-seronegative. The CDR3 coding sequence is TGTGCCAGTAGTACAGGACCCGGGACAGGGTATCAGCCCCAGCATTTT. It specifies CASSTGPGTGYQPQHF.